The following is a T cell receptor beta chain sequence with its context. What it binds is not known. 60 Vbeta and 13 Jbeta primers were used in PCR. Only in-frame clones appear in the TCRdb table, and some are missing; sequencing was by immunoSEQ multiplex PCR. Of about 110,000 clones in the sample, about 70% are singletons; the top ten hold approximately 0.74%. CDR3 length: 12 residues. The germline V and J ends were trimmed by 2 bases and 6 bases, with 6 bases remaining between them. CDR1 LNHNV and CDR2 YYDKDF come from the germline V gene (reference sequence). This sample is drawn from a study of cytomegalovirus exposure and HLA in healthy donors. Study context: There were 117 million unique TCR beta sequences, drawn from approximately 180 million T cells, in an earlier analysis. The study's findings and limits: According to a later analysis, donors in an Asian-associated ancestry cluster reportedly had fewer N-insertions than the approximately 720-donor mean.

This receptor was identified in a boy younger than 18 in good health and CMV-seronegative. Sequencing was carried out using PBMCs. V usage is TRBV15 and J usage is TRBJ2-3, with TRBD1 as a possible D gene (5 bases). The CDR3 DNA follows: TGTGCCACCAGCAGAAAGGGGGATACGCAGTATTTT. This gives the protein CATSRKGDTQYF.